The rows below give T cell receptor beta chains drawn from one sample of a study of Ad26.COV2.S vaccination and SARS-CoV-2 variants. Some clones are missing from TCRdb's copy, which holds only in-frame ones; the method was immunoSEQ multiplex PCR. The data show under 550,000 clones, 75% to 95% seen once. The material was peripheral blood, obtained in a trial of Ad26.COV2.S vaccine versus placebo. All receptors come from a person aged 18-65 years who received the Ad26.COV2.S COVID-19 vaccine or a placebo. Each CDR3 is given with its conserved first and last residue. D genes are given only for firm matches. Clone size is given for some rows only: seen once, a few or many times, or a class if the clone is expanded.

>NA|NA|TRBJ2-7|TRBV18
CASSHESTGPKGEQYF
>NA|NA|TRBJ1-5|TRBV12-3/TRBV12-4
CASSDRPLMPQHF
>once|NA|TRBJ1-5|TRBV28
CASKSGGNQPQHF
>NA|NA|TRBJ1-3|TRBV6-1
CASSEAGLSGNTIYF
>NA|TRBD1|TRBJ1-1|TRBV6-5
CASSFDRDTEAFF
>NA|TRBD2|TRBJ2-1|TRBV20-1
CSASSRAGGPHNEQFF
>once|NA|TRBJ2-5|TRBV4-3
CASSQAPAGLQETQYF
>NA|NA|TRBJ1-1|TRBV5-1
CASSPGTNTEAFF
>NA|NA|TRBJ2-7|TRBV5-5
CASIGRSYEQYF
>NA|NA|TRBJ2-2|TRBV7-7
CASSLGPTGELFF
>NA|NA|TRBJ2-1|TRBV12-3/TRBV12-4
CASSLSYNEQFF
>NA|NA|TRBJ2-7|TRBV2
CASSEVAYEQYF
>NA|TRBD2|TRBJ2-7|TRBV27
CASSPKKGLAGLTSSYEQYF
>NA|NA|TRBJ2-7|TRBV18
CASSPPGRNYEQYF
>NA|TRBD2|TRBJ2-7|TRBV30
CAWSVRLAGEQYF
>NA|TRBD1|TRBJ1-4|TRBV10-3
CAISERGRTGAATNEKLFF
>NA|TRBD1|TRBJ2-7|TRBV7-8
CASSSVAGGYEQYF
>NA|NA|TRBJ2-7|TRBV29-1
CSVEAVGARYEQYF
>NA|NA|TRBJ2-5|TRBV5-4
CASSDGATETQYF
>NA|TRBD2|TRBJ2-3|TRBV18
CASSPSLAASTDTQYF
>NA|NA|TRBJ1-2|TRBV5-4
CASSFGGGGSGYTF
>NA|TRBD2|TRBJ2-3|TRBV14
CASSLSPDGRDSTDTQYF
>NA|NA|TRBJ1-2|TRBV12-5
CASGLVGGSYGYTF
>NA|TRBD1|TRBJ1-5|TRBV6-5
CASSYGQGAQPQHF
>few|NA|TRBJ1-2|TRBV19
CASSNTGHGYTF
>NA|TRBD1|TRBJ1-5|TRBV5-6
CASSRDRGNQPQHF
>NA|NA|TRBJ2-2|TRBV19
CASSLVGATTGELFF
>NA|TRBD2|TRBJ2-5|TRBV7-9
CASSPTSMETQYF
>NA|NA|TRBJ1-1|TRBV7-9
CASSSSFGGTEAFF
>NA|NA|TRBJ2-7|TRBV4-2
CASSQDHAGGGYEQYF
>NA|NA|TRBJ2-7|TRBV28
CASSPSTGGLAPYEQYF
>NA|TRBD2|TRBJ2-7|TRBV20-1
CSASGGLAGAYEQYF
>NA|NA|TRBJ1-2|TRBV7-9
CASSLAGAPSNYGYTF